This TCR beta chain was profiled in a study of graft-versus-host responses after intestinal transplantation. Background on the study: After anti-thymocyte globulin induction, recipients took tacrolimus and steroids for around three years. Findings and limits, study-wide: In patients with graft-donor T cell macrochimerism, allograft graft-versus-host to host-versus-graft clonal ratios were high. Recipient marrow showed GvH clones, some seen first in ileum or blood.

The CDR3 has 12 amino acids. Per germline, CDR1 SGHDT and CDR2 YYEEEE. V shed 4 bases, J shed 11 bases, and the junction held 5 bases outside the gene matches. Using immunoSEQ multiplex PCR, the repertoire was profiled, and TCRdb retains in-frame clones only, with some absent. The sample holds approximately 54,000 clones, roughly 80% seen once. In its sample, this clone was seen once. Antigen unknown. The material sequenced was unstimulated CD4+ T cells sorted from spleen or lymph node cells, taken before transplant. This TCR came from a human donor who was the organ donor for an intestinal transplant. V usage is TRBV5-6 and J usage is TRBJ1-1, with 10 bases fitting TRBD1. CDR3 protein: CASSPWTGGAFF. The CDR3 DNA is TGTGCCAGCAGCCCTTGGACAGGGGGGGCTTTCTTT.